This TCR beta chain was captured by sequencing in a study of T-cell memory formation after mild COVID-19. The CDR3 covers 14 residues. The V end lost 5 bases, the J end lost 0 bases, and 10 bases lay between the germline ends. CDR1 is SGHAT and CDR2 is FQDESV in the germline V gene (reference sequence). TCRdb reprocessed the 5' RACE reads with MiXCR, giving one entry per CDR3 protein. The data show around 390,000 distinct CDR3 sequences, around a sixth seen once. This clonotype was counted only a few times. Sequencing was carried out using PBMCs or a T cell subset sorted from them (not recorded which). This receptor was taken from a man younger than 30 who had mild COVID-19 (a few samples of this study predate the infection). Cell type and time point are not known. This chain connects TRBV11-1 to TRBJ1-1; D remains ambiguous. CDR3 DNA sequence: TGTGCCAGCAGCGTAGGACTTATGAACACTGAAGCTTTCTTT. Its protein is CASSVGLMNTEAFF. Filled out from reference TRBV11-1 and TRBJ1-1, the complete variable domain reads EAEVAQSPRYKITEKSQAVAFWCDPISGHATLYWYRQILGQGPELLVQFQDESVVDDSQLPKDRFSAERLKGVDSTLKIQPAELGDSAMYLCASSVGLMNTEAFFGQGTRLTVV.